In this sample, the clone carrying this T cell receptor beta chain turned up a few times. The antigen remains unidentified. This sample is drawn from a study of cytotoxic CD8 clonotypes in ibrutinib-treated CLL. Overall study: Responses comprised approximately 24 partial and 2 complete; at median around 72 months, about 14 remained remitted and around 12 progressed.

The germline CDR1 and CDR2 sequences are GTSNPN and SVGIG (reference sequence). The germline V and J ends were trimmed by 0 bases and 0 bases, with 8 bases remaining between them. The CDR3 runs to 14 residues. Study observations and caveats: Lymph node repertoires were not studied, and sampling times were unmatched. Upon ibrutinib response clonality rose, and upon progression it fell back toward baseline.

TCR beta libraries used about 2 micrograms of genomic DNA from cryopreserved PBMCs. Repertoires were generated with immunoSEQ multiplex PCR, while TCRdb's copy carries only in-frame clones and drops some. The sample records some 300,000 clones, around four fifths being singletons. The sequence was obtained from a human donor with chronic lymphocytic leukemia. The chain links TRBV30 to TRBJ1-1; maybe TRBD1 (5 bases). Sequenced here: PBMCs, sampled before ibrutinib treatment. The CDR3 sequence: CAWSVLQVNTEAFF. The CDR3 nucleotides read TGTGCCTGGAGTGTACTACAGGTGAACACTGAAGCTTTCTTT. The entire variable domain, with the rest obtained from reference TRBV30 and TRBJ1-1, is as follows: SQTIHQWPATLVQPVGSPLSLECTVEGTSNPNLYWYRQAAGRGLQLLFYSVGIGQISSEVPQNLSASRPQDRQFILSSKKLLLSDSGFYLCAWSVLQVNTEAFFGQGTRLTVV.